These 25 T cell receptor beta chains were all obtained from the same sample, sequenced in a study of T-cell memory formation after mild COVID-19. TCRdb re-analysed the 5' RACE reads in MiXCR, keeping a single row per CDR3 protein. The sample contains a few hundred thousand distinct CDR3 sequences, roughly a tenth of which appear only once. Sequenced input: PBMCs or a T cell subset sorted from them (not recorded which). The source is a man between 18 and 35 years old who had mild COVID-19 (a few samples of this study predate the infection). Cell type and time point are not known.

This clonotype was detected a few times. The CDR3 bases are TGCGCCAGCAGCCGGTCGGCTAGCGGGGGTACTAGCACAGATACGCAGTATTTT. This encodes CASSRSASGGTSTDTQYF. The chain is built from TRBV4-3 and TRBJ2-3, with 10 bases that match TRBD2. Germline V gene sequence: CDR1 LGHNA, CDR2 YSLEER. CDR3 length: 18 amino acids. V gave up 4 bases and J gave up 0 bases; unmatched junction bases: 10.

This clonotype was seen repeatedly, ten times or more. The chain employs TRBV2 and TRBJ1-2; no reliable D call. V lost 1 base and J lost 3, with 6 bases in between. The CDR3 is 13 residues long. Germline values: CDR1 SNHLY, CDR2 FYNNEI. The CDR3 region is CASSEDRDYGYTF. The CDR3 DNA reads TGTGCCAGCAGTGAAGATAGGGACTATGGCTACACCTTC. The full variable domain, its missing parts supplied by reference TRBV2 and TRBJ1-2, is EPEVTQTPSHQVTQMGQEVILRCVPISNHLYFYWYRQILGQKVEFLVSFYNNEISEKSEIFDDQFSVERPDGSNFTLKIRSTKLEDSAMYFCASSEDRDYGYTFGSGTRLTVV.

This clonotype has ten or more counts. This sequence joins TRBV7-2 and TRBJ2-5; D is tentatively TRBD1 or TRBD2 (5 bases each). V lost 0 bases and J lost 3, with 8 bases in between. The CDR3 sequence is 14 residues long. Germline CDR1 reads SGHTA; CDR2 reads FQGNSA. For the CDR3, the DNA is TGTGCCAGCAGCTTAGCGGGGACGGAAGAGACCCAGTACTTC. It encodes CASSLAGTEETQYF.

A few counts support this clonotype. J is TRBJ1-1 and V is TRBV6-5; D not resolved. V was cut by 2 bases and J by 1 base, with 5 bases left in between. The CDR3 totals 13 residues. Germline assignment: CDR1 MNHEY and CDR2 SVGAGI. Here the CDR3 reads CASSYLRNTEAFF. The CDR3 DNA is TGTGCCAGCAGTTACCTGCGGAACACTGAAGCTTTCTTT.

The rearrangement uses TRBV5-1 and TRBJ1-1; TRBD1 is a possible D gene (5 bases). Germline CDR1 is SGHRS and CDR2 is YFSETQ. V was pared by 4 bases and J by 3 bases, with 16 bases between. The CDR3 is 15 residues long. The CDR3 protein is CASSHSGPWDTEAFF. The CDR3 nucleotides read TGCGCCAGCAGCCACTCGGGACCCTGGGACACTGAAGCTTTCTTT.

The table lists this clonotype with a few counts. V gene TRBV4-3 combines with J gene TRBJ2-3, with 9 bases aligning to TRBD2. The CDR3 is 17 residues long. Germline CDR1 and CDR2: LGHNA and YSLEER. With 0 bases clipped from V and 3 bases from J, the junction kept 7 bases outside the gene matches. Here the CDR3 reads CASSQDPISGGTDTQYF. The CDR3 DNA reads TGCGCCAGCAGCCAAGACCCCATTAGCGGGGGTACAGATACGCAGTATTTT.

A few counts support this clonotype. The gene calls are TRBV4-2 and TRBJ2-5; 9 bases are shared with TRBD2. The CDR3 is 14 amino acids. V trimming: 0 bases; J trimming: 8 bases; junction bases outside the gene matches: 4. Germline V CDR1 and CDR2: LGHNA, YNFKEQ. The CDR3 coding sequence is TGTGCCAGCAGCCAAGACCCTAGCGGGGATACCCAGTACTTC. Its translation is CASSQDPSGDTQYF.

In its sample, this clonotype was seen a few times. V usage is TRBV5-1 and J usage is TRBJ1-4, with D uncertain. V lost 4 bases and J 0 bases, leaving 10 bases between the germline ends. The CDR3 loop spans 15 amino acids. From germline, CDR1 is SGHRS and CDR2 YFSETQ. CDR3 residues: CASSRTDSTNEKLFF. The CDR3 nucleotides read TGCGCCAGCAGCCGGACGGACTCAACTAATGAAAAACTGTTTTTT.

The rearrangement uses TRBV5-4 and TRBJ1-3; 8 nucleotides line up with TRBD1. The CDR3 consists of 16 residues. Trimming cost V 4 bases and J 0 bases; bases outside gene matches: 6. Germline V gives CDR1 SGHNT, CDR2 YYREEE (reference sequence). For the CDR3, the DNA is TGTGCCAGCAGCATGGGACAGGCAGTCTCTGGAAACACCATATATTTT. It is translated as CASSMGQAVSGNTIYF.

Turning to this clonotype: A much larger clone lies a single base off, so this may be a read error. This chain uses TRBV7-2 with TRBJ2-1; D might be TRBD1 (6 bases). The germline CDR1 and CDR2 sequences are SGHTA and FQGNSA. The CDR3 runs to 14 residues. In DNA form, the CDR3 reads TGTTCCAGCAGCTTAGTACAGGGTTGGGATGAGCAGTTCTTC. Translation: CSSSLVQGWDEQFF.

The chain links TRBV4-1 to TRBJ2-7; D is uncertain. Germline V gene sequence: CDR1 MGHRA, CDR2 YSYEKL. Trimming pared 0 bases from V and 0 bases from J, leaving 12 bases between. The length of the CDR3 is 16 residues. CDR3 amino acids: CASSQERAQPSYEQYF. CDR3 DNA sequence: TGCGCCAGCAGCCAAGAAAGGGCACAGCCCTCCTACGAGCAGTACTTC.

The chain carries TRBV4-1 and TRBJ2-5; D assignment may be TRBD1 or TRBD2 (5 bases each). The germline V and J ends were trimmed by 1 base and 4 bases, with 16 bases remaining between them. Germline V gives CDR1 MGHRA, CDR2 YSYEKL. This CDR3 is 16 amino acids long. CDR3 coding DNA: TGCGCCAGCAGCCAAGTTCGGGGAGAGGGGATAGAGACCCAGTACTTC. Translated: CASSQVRGEGIETQYF.

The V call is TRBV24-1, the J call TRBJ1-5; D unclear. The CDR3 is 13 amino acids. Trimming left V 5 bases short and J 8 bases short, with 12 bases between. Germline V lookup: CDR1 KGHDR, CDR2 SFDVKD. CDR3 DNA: TGTGCCACCAGTGGGTCCCCAAACGAGCCCCAGCATTTT. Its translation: CATSGSPNEPQHF.

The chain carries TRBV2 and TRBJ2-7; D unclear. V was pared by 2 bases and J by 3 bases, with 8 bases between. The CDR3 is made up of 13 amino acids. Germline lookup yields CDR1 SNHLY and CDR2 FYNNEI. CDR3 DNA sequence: TGTGCCAGCAGTGAAAACGATGGCTACGAGCAGTACTTC. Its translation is CASSENDGYEQYF.

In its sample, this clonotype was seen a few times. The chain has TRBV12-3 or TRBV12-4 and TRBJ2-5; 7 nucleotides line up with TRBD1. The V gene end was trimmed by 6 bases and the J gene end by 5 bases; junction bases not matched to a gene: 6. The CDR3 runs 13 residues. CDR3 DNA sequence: TGTGCCAGCAGGTGGACAGGCCGGGAGACCCAGTACTTC. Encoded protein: CASRWTGRETQYF.

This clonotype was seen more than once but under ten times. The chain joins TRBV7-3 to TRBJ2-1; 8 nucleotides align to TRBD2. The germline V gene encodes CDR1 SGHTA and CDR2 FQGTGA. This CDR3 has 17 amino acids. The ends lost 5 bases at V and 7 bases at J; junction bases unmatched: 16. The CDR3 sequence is CASSLHGGSGAVNEQFF. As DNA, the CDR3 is TGTGCCAGCAGCCTCCATGGGGGTAGCGGGGCGGTAAATGAGCAGTTCTTC.

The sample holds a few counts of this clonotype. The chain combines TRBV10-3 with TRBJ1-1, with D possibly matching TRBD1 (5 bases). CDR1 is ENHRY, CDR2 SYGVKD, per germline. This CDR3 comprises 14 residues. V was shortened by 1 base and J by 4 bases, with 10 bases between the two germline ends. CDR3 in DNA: TGTGCCATCAGTGAGTTCGGAGGGGTCACTGAAGCTTTCTTT. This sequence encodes CAISEFGGVTEAFF.

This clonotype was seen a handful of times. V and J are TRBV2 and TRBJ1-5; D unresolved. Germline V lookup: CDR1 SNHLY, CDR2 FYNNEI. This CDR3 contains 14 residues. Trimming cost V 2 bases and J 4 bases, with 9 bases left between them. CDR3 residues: CASSESSENQPQHF. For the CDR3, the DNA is TGTGCCAGCAGTGAATCTTCGGAGAATCAGCCCCAGCATTTT. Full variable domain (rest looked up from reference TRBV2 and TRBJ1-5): EPEVTQTPSHQVTQMGQEVILRCVPISNHLYFYWYRQILGQKVEFLVSFYNNEISEKSEIFDDQFSVERPDGSNFTLKIRSTKLEDSAMYFCASSESSENQPQHFGDGTRLSIL.

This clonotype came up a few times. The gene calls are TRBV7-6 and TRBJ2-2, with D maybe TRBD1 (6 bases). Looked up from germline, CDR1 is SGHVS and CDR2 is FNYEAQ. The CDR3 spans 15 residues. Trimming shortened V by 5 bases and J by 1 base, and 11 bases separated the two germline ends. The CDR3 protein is CASSRWTENTGELFF. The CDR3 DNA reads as TGTGCCAGCAGCCGATGGACAGAGAACACCGGGGAGCTGTTTTTT.

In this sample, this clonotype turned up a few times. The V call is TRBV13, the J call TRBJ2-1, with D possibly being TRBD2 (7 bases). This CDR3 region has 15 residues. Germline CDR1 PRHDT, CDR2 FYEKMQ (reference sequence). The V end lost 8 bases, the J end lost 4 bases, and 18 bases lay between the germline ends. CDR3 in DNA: TGTGCCAGCCGGGGGGCCCGGGCGGGATACAATGAGCAGTTCTTC. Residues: CASRGARAGYNEQFF.

The CDR3 DNA sequence: TGTGCCACCAGCAGAGCCAGGCAGGCTGGTTCACCCCTCCACTTT. This translates into CATSRARQAGSPLHF. The chain combines TRBV15 with TRBJ1-6; unclear D gene. Trimming took 1 base from V and 9 from J, leaving 13 bases between them. The CDR3 loop spans 15 amino acids. Germline V gives CDR1 LNHNV, CDR2 YYDKDF (reference sequence).

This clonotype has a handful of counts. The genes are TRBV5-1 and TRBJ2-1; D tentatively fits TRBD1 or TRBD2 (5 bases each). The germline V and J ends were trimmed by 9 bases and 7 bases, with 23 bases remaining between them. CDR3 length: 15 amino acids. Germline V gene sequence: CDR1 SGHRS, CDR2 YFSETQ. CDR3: CANPRGYSRWNEQFF. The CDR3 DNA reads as TGCGCCAACCCTCGGGGCTACTCCCGTTGGAATGAGCAGTTCTTC.

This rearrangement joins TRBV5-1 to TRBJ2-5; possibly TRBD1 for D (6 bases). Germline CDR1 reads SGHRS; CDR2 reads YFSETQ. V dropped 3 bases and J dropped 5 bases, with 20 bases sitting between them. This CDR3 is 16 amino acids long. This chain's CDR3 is CASSSREQGFDETQYF. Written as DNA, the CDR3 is TGCGCCAGCAGCTCACGAGAGCAGGGGTTTGATGAGACCCAGTACTTC.

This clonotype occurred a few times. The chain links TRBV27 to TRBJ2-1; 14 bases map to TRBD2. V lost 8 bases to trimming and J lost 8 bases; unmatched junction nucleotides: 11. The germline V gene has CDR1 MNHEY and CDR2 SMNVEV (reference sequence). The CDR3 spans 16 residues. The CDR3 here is CASLPGLAGVADEQFF. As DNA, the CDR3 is TGTGCCAGCTTACCGGGACTAGCGGGGGTGGCAGATGAGCAGTTCTTC.

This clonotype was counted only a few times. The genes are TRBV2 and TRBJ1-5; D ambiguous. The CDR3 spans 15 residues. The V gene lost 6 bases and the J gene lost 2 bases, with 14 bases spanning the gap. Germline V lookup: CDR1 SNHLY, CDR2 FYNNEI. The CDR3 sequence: CASRPRVTGNQPQHF. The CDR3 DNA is TGTGCCAGCAGGCCCCGGGTCACGGGCAATCAGCCCCAGCATTTT.